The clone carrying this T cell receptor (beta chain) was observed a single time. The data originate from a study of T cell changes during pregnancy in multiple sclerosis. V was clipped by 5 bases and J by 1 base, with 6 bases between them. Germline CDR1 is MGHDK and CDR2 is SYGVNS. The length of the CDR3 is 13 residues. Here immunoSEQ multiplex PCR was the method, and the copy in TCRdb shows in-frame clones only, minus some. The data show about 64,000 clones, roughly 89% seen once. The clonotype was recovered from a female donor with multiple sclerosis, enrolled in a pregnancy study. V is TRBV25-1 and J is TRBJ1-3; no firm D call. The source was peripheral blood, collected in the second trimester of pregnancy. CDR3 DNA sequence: TGTGCCAGCAGTCCGAGGTCTGGAAACACCATATATTTT. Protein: CASSPRSGNTIYF.